What follows are 8 T cell receptor beta chains derived from one specimen sequenced in a study of OX40 agonist ivuxolimab in advanced cancers. Clones were sequenced by immunoSEQ multiplex PCR, and TCRdb holds only the in-frame ones, with some missing. This table has about 61,000 clones, less than 90% appearing once. Sequenced here: CD4+ or CD8+ T cells sorted from blood, sampled in a trial of the OX40 agonist ivuxolimab. Receptor source: an adult with an advanced solid tumor such as melanoma, head and neck, liver or kidney cancer.

This clone was counted between two and nine times. The chain uses TRBV9 and TRBJ2-4; D may be TRBD1 (5 bases). Trimming pared 4 bases from V and 0 bases from J, leaving 17 bases between. This CDR3 is 17 amino acids long. Germline values: CDR1 SGDLS, CDR2 YYNGEE. The DNA for the CDR3 is TGTGCCAGCAGCCTACCCCCCAGGGCCCTAGCCAAAAACATTCAGTACTTC. Translation gives CASSLPPRALAKNIQYF.

Judged by abundance, this clone is medium-sized. The J gene is TRBJ1-5, the V gene TRBV21-1; the D segment call TRBD1 is taken from the table without a DNA check. TRBV21-1 is described as a pseudogene. The CDR3 length is 16 residues. The CDR3 DNA reads as TGTGCCAGCAGCACCGGGACAGGGAGTGGCAATCAGCCCCAGCATTTT. Its translation is CASSTGTGSGNQPQHF.

The chain is built from TRBV6-5 and TRBJ1-4; possible D gene TRBD1, 5 bases. V lost 2 bases, J lost 2 bases, and 9 bases lay in between. Germline-derived CDR1 and CDR2 are MNHEY and SVGAGI. This CDR3 contains 15 residues. The CDR3 DNA follows: TGTGCCAGCAGTTACGGGCCAGGGACTAATGAAAAACTGTTTTTT. This encodes CASSYGPGTNEKLFF.

Of note for this clone: Distinct nucleotide sequences in the sample also encode this CDR3. The chain couples TRBV7-2 to TRBJ2-3; D not certain. The CDR3 has 14 residues. Germline lookup yields CDR1 SGHTA and CDR2 FQGNSA. Trimming pared 5 bases from V and 1 base from J, leaving 10 bases between. Written as DNA, the CDR3 is TGTGCCAGCAGCCTGGACGTAGGCACAGATACGCAGTATTTT. Translated: CASSLDVGTDTQYF. Full variable domain (rest looked up from reference TRBV7-2 and TRBJ2-3): GAGVSQSPSNKVTEKGKDVELRCDPISGHTALYWYRQSLGQGLEFLIYFQGNSAPDKSGLPSDRFSAERTGGSVSTLTIQRTQQEDSAVYLCASSLDVGTDTQYFGPGTRLTVL.

This rearrangement joins TRBV10-1 to TRBJ1-6, with D perhaps TRBD1 (6 bases). V shed 7 bases and J shed 4 bases, with 14 bases lying between them. Germline loops: CDR1 WNHNN, CDR2 SYGVQD (reference sequence). This CDR3 region has 15 residues. The CDR3 here is CASKPGHIYNSPLHF. CDR3 nucleotide sequence: TGCGCCAGCAAACCGGGACACATATATAATTCACCCCTCCACTTT.

This clone was seen more than once but under ten times. The chain recombines TRBV4-2 with TRBJ2-3; a possible D gene is TRBD1 (5 bases). CDR3 length equals 16 residues. Trimming shortened V by 0 bases and J by 1 base, and 11 bases separated the two germline ends. The V gene's germline CDR1 is LGHNA and CDR2 YNFKEQ. CDR3 protein: CASSQEAGAGTDTQYF. CDR3 sequence (DNA): TGTGCCAGCAGCCAAGAAGCTGGGGCTGGCACAGATACGCAGTATTTT.

This clone has more than one count but fewer than ten. V usage is TRBV6-5 and J usage is TRBJ1-3; D possibly corresponds to TRBD1 (6 bases). V was pared by 8 bases and J by 4 bases, with 9 bases between. Germline CDR1 and CDR2: MNHEY and SVGAGI. CDR3 size: 12 residues. CDR3 loop: CASQGSGNTIYF. CDR3 nucleotide sequence: TGTGCCAGCCAGGGGTCGGGAAACACCATATATTTT.

The chain carries TRBV6-1 and TRBJ1-3; D not resolved. Between the trimmed V and J ends, which lost 1 base and 2 bases, there was a span of 12 bases. Germline V lookup: CDR1 MNHNS, CDR2 SASEGT. There are 16 residues in the CDR3. CDR3 sequence (DNA): TGTGCCAGCAGTGAAGTTGAGGGCAATCCTGGAAACACCATATATTTT. It translates to CASSEVEGNPGNTIYF.